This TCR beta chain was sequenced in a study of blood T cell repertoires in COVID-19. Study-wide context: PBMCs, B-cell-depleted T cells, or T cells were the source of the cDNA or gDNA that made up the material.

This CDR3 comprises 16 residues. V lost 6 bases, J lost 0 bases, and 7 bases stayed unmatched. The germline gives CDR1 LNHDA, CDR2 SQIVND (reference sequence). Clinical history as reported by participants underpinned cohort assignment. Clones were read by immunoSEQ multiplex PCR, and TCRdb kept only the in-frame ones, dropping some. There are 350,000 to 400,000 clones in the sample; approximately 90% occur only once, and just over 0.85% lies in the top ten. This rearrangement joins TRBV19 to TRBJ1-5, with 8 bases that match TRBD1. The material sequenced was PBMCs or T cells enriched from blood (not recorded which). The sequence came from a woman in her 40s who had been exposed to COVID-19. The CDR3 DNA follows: TGTGCCAGTAGATCAGGGACAGGTCTTAGCAATCAGCCCCAGCATTTT. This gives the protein CASRSGTGLSNQPQHF.